This section outlines one TCR beta chain sequence together with its context. Its target antigen remains unknown. No base quality values were provided; no much bigger clone lies one nucleotide off. Including cysteine and phenylalanine, the CDR3 has 13 amino acids. CDR3 DNA only is kept here, 39 bases in frame from base 1. CDR1 LGHDT and CDR2 YNNKEL were looked up in the germline V gene (reference sequence). V drops 2 bases and J drops 6 bases, leaving 8 bases in between. TCRbeta CDR3 regions were amplified from genomic DNA using the immunoSEQ Assay, a bias-controlled multiplex PCR. Processing in the source paper ran as follows. The number of nucleated cells in each sample was estimated from the amplification of reference gene primers within the assay. Sequence reads were collapsed and filtered to measure the absolute abundance of every unique TCRbeta CDR3 rearrangement. For each sample, productive Simpson clonality was calculated by taking the square root of Simpson's diversity index across productive rearrangements. In its TCRdb copy, this immuneACCESS table keeps in-frame sequences only and misses some clones. Where compared with another copy, unresolved V genes explain less than half of these, and the others have no known cause. V, J and clone size are those of that table, while D and trimming were read from the DNA. For this sample the table gives about 500,000 clones, of which roughly nine tenths were detected only once. Roughly 0.72% of the sample rests with the top ten.

In the prospective study, participants were about 18 to 90 years old, resided in about 25 geographic areas of the United States, and were enrolled through a virtual design. In the prospective study, participants were assigned to cohorts based on the clinical history participants reported in a screening survey and a study questionnaire. Recovered participants in ImmuneRACE Cohort 3 were defined as having two consecutive negative NP/OP PCR tests, clearance from a healthcare professional, or resolution of symptoms. Each participant in the prospective study had whole blood, serum and a nasopharyngeal or oropharyngeal swab collected by mobile phlebotomists. Additional blood draws and questionnaires over an approximately 2-month period could optionally be provided by prospective study participants. Before DNA extraction, prospective study blood samples were shipped either frozen or at room temperature.

The sample belongs to a study of blood T cell repertoires in COVID-19 (dated by TCRdb to about 2020). For the study in its entirety: Samples from collaborators originated in the United States, Italy and Spain and spanned both the acute and convalescent phases of COVID-19. The repertoires were released in a freely available public database meant as a resource for research on the immune response to SARS-CoV-2. HLA class I and class II types, where available, came from metadata supplied by the sample provider rather than from assay-based typing. The prospective study material was composed of cDNA or gDNA derived from T cells, B-cell-depleted T cells, or PBMCs. The samples were drawn from two sources: the first 160 participants of the ongoing ImmuneRACE study, and some 1,300 subjects contributed by 6 global collaborators. The sample metadata nearly always contained a de-identified subject ID, COVID-19 status, age in years and sex. Deeply sampled blood TCRbeta repertoires from subjects exposed to, actively infected with, or recovered from COVID-19 were included in the dataset. The full study reports these points: How much clinical and demographic metadata was included differed by source and by participant, and the metadata was provided uncurated.

The sequence links TRBV3-1 (or the pseudogene TRBV3-2) to TRBJ2-1; there is no confident call for the D gene. Sequencing was done on a sample of PBMCs or T cells enriched from blood (not recorded which). This sequence originates from a woman aged 18-29 years who had recovered from COVID-19. The CDR3 is CASSQSVINEQFF. The DNA sequence is as follows: TGTGCCAGCAGCCAATCGGTTATCAATGAGCAGTTCTTC.